A single T cell receptor beta chain is shown here with its context. The sample comes from a study of blood T cell repertoires in COVID-19. In the study overall: Sample material is recorded as cDNA or gDNA derived from T cells, B-cell-depleted T cells, or PBMCs.

TCRdb's table, derived via immunoSEQ multiplex PCR, lists solely in-frame clones and lacks some. The data hold fewer than 300,000 clones, with over 75% observed a single time. The sequence derives from a woman aged 45-65 years with acute or convalescent COVID-19. Sequenced input: peripheral blood.

CDR3 protein: CASSFGPASGRPEQFF. CDR3 bases: TGTGCCAGCAGTTTCGGTCCGGCTAGCGGGAGACCTGAGCAGTTCTTC. This chain joins TRBV27 and TRBJ2-1; TRBD2 matches 10 bases. Germline assignment: CDR1 MNHEY and CDR2 SMNVEV (reference sequence). V shed 3 bases, J shed 9 bases, and the junction held 11 bases outside the gene matches. There are 16 residues in the CDR3.